The rows below give T cell receptor beta chains drawn from one sample of a study of shared clonotypes between healthy human individuals. Method: immunoSEQ multiplex PCR; TCRdb's copy keeps in-frame clones and lacks some. In the table there are 400,000 to 550,000 clones, around three quarters of which are singletons. The sequencing sample was made of PBMCs. The receptors here all came from a woman aged 40 to 55 in good health. Some clones in this sample may be carry-over from other donors' samples. CDR3s include the opening cysteine and the closing phenylalanine or tryptophan. D genes are given only for firm matches. Expanded clones get a size class; other rows say once, few or many, or leave the size out.

d_call	v_call	j_call	clone_size	cdr3_aa	cdr3_nt
-	TRBV9	TRBJ2-5	-	CASSGTPQETQYF	TGTGCCAGCAGCGGTACTCCGCAAGAGACCCAGTACTTC
-	TRBV5-1	TRBJ1-2	-	CASSLDSSANYGYTF	TGCGCCAGCAGCTTGGACAGTTCCGCTAACTATGGCTACACCTTC
TRBD2	TRBV29-1	TRBJ2-2	-	CSGLAGLAGELFF	TGCAGCGGACTAGCGGGATTAGCCGGGGAGCTGTTTTTT
-	TRBV7-9	TRBJ2-2	-	CASNRPFTGELFF	TGTGCCAGCAACCGGCCCTTCACCGGGGAGCTGTTTTTT
-	TRBV7-9	TRBJ2-7	-	CASSPMSYEQYF	TGTGCCAGCAGCCCAATGTCCTACGAGCAGTACTTC
TRBD1	TRBV5-1	TRBJ1-4	-	CASSPGQGATNEKLFF	TGCGCCAGCAGCCCCGGACAGGGCGCAACTAATGAAAAACTGTTTTTT
TRBD2	TRBV28	TRBJ2-7	once	CASSLFKREGTYEQYF	TGTGCCAGCAGTTTATTTAAGCGGGAGGGAACCTACGAGCAGTACTTC
-	TRBV28	TRBJ1-5	-	CASSSGGQPQHF	TGTGCCAGCAGTTCCGGAGGACAGCCCCAGCATTTT
-	TRBV27	TRBJ2-7	-	CASSLNFLVSSYEQYF	TGTGCCAGCAGTTTAAATTTTCTCGTGAGCTCCTACGAGCAGTACTTC
TRBD2	TRBV7-9	TRBJ2-7	-	CASSLGLAGGEQYF	TGTGCCAGCAGCTTAGGACTAGCGGGGGGCGAGCAGTACTTC
-	TRBV2	TRBJ2-1	-	CASSPFGSYNEQFF	TGTGCCAGCAGCCCCTTTGGTTCCTACAATGAGCAGTTCTTC
TRBD1	TRBV30	TRBJ2-7	-	CAYNQGQVTDEQYF	TGTGCCTATAACCAAGGACAGGTTACTGACGAGCAGTACTTC
-	TRBV29-1	TRBJ2-1	-	CSVDSPGAGDEQFF	TGCAGCGTTGACTCCCCAGGAGCAGGCGATGAGCAGTTCTTC
TRBD2	TRBV15	TRBJ2-5	-	CATSRDGTSAETQYF	TGTGCCACCAGCAGAGATGGGACTAGCGCAGAGACCCAGTACTTC
-	TRBV7-6	TRBJ1-1	-	CASSLGPDTEAFF	TGTGCCAGCAGCTTAGGTCCAGACACTGAAGCTTTCTTT
-	TRBV2	TRBJ1-1	-	CASSDMGLDTEAFF	TGTGCCAGCAGTGATATGGGGTTAGACACTGAAGCTTTCTTT
-	TRBV2	TRBJ2-1	many	CASRAGLGLSYNEQFF	TGTGCCAGCAGGGCCGGTTTGGGACTGTCCTACAATGAGCAGTTCTTC
-	TRBV5-8	TRBJ1-2	-	CASSSAAKVRGYTF	TGTGCCAGCAGCTCGGCAGCCAAGGTGCGGGGCTACACCTTC
-	TRBV5-6	TRBJ2-2	few	CASSLTVNTGELFF	TGTGCCAGCAGCTTAACGGTGAACACCGGGGAGCTGTTTTTT
TRBD2	TRBV10-1	TRBJ2-3	-	CASSSGRVDTQYF	TGCGCCAGCAGCAGCGGGAGAGTAGATACGCAGTATTTT
TRBD2	TRBV7-2	TRBJ2-7	-	CASSLVVAGAGEQYF	TGTGCCAGCAGCTTAGTGGTAGCGGGAGCTGGCGAGCAGTACTTC
TRBD2	TRBV7-6	TRBJ2-5	-	CASSLRREPRETQYF	TGTGCCAGCAGCTTGAGGCGGGAGCCCCGGGAGACCCAGTACTTC
TRBD1	TRBV5-4	TRBJ2-5	-	CASTYGYRGETQYF	TGTGCCAGCACCTATGGGTACAGGGGAGAGACCCAGTACTTC
TRBD1	TRBV28	TRBJ1-1	-	CASSFRTGVGTEAFF	TGTGCCAGCAGTTTCCGGACAGGCGTGGGCACTGAAGCTTTCTTT
-	TRBV6-5	TRBJ2-7	-	CASSDRDAAYEQYF	TGTGCCAGCAGTGACCGGGACGCCGCCTACGAGCAGTACTTC
-	TRBV4-1	TRBJ2-7	-	CASSQGPGYSYEQYF	TGCGCCAGCAGCCAAGGGCCAGGGTACTCCTACGAGCAGTACTTC
TRBD1	TRBV15	TRBJ2-3	-	CATSRTRQGLQSTDTQYF	TGTGCCACCAGCAGAACTCGACAGGGCTTACAAAGCACAGATACGCAGTATTTT
-	TRBV2	TRBJ2-7	-	CASSERTYEQYF	TGTGCCAGCAGTGAGCGGACCTACGAGCAGTACTTC
-	TRBV29-1	TRBJ1-2	few	CSVGSRTSNYGYTF	TGCAGCGTTGGGTCCAGGACCTCTAACTATGGCTACACCTTC
-	TRBV2	TRBJ1-5	-	CASSDPLNQPQHF	TGTGCCAGCAGTGATCCCCTCAATCAGCCCCAGCATTTT
-	TRBV13	TRBJ1-1	-	CASSSRSAKEAFF	TGTGCCAGCAGCTCCCGATCAGCCAAGGAAGCTTTCTTT
-	TRBV19	TRBJ2-7	once	CASSIAPGAYEQYF	TGTGCCAGTAGTATAGCCCCGGGGGCCTACGAGCAGTACTTC
TRBD2	TRBV6-1	TRBJ2-7	-	CASLERDYVYEQYF	TGTGCCAGCTTGGAACGGGACTATGTCTACGAGCAGTACTTC
-	TRBV9	TRBJ1-1	-	CASSPPDGLNTEAFF	TGTGCCAGCAGCCCTCCGGACGGACTGAACACTGAAGCTTTCTTT
TRBD2	TRBV7-2	TRBJ2-7	-	CASSPGVAGGFDEQYF	TGTGCCAGCAGCCCGGGGGTGGCGGGAGGGTTCGACGAGCAGTACTTC
-	TRBV7-2	TRBJ2-7	-	CASSSRGGDSLYEQYF	TGTGCCAGCAGCTCCAGGGGCGGCGACTCCCTCTACGAGCAGTACTTC
-	TRBV18	TRBJ1-3	few	CASSPEKGVNSGNTIYF	TGTGCCAGCTCACCAGAAAAGGGGGTAAACTCTGGAAACACCATATATTTT
-	TRBV28	TRBJ2-7	-	CASSSPTTGAYEQYF	TGTGCCAGCAGTTCCCCCACGACGGGGGCCTACGAGCAGTACTTC